These T cell receptor beta chains were read from a single sample in a study of blood T cell repertoires in COVID-19. TCRdb's table, derived via immunoSEQ multiplex PCR, lists solely in-frame clones and lacks some. The sample includes over 400,000 clones, around 90% of them seen just once. Material: peripheral blood. The receptors were gathered from a woman between 45 and 65 years old with COVID-19, enrolled during active disease. The CDR3 runs from the conserved cysteine through the conserved F or W. D genes are given only for firm matches. The size entry is marked missing in some rows and otherwise reads once, few, many or a size class.

TRBJ1-6,TRBD1,17,.,TRBV5-1,TGCGCCAGCAGCTTGGGACTCAGGGGGGAAGGAGGGTCACCCCTCCACTTT,CASSLGLRGEGGSPLHF
TRBJ1-1,.,18,.,TRBV6-1,TGTGCCAGCAGTGAAGCAACGTCTCTATGGGGACAGAACACTGAAGCTTTCTTT,CASSEATSLWGQNTEAFF
TRBJ2-2,TRBD2,14,.,TRBV10-2,TGCGCATCTCTAGCGGGGGCGAACACCGGGGAGCTGTTTTTT,CASLAGANTGELFF
TRBJ1-6,.,14,.,TRBV6-6,TGTGCCAGCAGTTACGCACAGATTAATTCACCCCTCCACTTT,CASSYAQINSPLHF
TRBJ2-3,.,17,.,TRBV11-2,TGTGCCAGCAGCTTCGTTTTGGCGGGGCCGGGGACAGATACGCAGTATTTT,CASSFVLAGPGTDTQYF
TRBJ1-1,.,12,.,TRBV6-1,TGTGCCAGCAGTTCCCGAGGCACTGAAGCTTTCTTT,CASSSRGTEAFF
TRBJ2-2,.,13,.,TRBV2,TGTGCCGCAAACGGGGAGGCCACCGGGGAGCTGTTTTTT,CAANGEATGELFF
TRBJ1-2,.,14,.,TRBV6-5,TGTGCCAGCGGCTCCGACATTGATAACTATGGCTACACCTTC,CASGSDIDNYGYTF
TRBJ2-3,.,15,.,TRBV2,TGTGCCAGCAGTGACGCCACGGGATCCACAGATACGCAGTATTTT,CASSDATGSTDTQYF
TRBJ2-3,TRBD2,16,.,TRBV6-1,TGTGCCAGCAGTGATATCGGGAGGAGGGGCCCAGATACGCAGTATTTT,CASSDIGRRGPDTQYF
TRBJ1-5,.,14,few,TRBV6-1,TGTGCCAGCAGTGAAGTAGAGTCCTATCAGCCCCAGCATTTT,CASSEVESYQPQHF
TRBJ2-6,TRBD1,18,.,TRBV4-2,TGTGCCAGCAGCCAGATCGGGACAGGGTTCTCTGGGGCCAACGTCCTGACTTTC,CASSQIGTGFSGANVLTF
TRBJ2-5,.,12,few,TRBV5-4,TGTGCCAGCAGCTTCGAGGTAGAGACCCAGTACTTC,CASSFEVETQYF
TRBJ2-5,.,13,.,TRBV14,TGTGCCAGCAGCCAAGGTCTTATGGAGACCCAGTACTTC,CASSQGLMETQYF
TRBJ2-7,TRBD1,14,.,TRBV7-9,TGTGCCAGCAGCTTCGCCGGACAGGGGTACGAGCAGTACTTC,CASSFAGQGYEQYF
TRBJ1-2,.,15,.,TRBV2,TGTGCCAGCACCCCGCCGGGGGGGCCCCTCTATGGCTACACCTTC,CASTPPGGPLYGYTF
TRBJ2-2,.,14,.,TRBV9,TGTGCCAGCAGCGTAGGGCTGAACACCGGGGAGCTGTTTTTT,CASSVGLNTGELFF
TRBJ1-1,TRBD1,16,.,TRBV11-2,TGTGCCAGCAGCTTGACAGGGGGCTACTTTGAGACTGAAGCTTTCTTT,CASSLTGGYFETEAFF
TRBJ2-5,.,12,.,TRBV30,TGTGCCTGGAGTGTCACGGTTAAGACCCAGTACTTC,CAWSVTVKTQYF
TRBJ2-3,.,12,.,TRBV28,TGTGCCTCGCTCCAGAGCACAGATACGCAGTATTTT,CASLQSTDTQYF
TRBJ2-3,TRBD2,15,.,TRBV7-3,TGTGCCAGCAGTTTAGCGGGTGGCGGCCAAGATACGCAGTATTTT,CASSLAGGGQDTQYF
TRBJ1-6,TRBD1,16,.,TRBV19,TGTGCCAGTAGGGAGGGGGACAGAATATATAATTCACCCCTCCACTTT,CASREGDRIYNSPLHF
TRBJ1-5,.,15,few,TRBV30,TGTGCCTGGAGTGTCGGGGGAAATAGCAATCAGCCCCAGCATTTT,CAWSVGGNSNQPQHF